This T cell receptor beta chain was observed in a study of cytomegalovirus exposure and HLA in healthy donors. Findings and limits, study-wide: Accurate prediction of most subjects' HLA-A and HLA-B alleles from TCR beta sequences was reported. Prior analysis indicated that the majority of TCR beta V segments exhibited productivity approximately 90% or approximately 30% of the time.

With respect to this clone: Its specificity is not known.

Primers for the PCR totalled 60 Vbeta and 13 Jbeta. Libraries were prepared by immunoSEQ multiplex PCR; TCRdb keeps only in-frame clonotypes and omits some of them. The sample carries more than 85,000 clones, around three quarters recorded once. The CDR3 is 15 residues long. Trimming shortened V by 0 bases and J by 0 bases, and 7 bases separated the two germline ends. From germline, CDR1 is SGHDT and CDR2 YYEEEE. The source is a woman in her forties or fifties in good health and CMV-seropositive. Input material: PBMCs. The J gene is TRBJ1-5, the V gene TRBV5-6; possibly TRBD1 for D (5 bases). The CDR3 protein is CASSLATASNQPQHF. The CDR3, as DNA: TGTGCCAGCAGCTTGGCGACAGCTAGCAATCAGCCCCAGCATTTT.